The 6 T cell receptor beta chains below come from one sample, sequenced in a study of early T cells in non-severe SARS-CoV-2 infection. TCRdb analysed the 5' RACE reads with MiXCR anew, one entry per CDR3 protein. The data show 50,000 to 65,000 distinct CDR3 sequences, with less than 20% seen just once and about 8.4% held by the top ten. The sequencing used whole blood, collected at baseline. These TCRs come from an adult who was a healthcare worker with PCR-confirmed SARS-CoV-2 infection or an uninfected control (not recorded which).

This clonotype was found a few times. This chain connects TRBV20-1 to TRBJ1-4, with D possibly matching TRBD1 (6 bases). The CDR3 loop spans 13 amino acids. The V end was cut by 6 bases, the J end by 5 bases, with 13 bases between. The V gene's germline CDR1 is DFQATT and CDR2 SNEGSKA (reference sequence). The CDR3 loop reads CSALGQGNEKLFF. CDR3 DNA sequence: TGCAGTGCCTTGGGACAAGGAAATGAAAAACTGTTTTTT.

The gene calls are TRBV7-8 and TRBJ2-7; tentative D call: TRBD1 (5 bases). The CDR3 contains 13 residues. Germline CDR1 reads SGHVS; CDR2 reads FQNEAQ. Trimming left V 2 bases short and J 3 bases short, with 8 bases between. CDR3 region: CASSLRGNYEQYF. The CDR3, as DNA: TGTGCCAGCAGCTTAAGGGGAAACTACGAGCAGTACTTC. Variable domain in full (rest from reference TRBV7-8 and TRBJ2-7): GAGVSQSPRYKVAKRGQDVALRCDPISGHVSLFWYQQALGQGPEFLTYFQNEAQLDKSGLPSDRFFAERPEGSVSTLKIQRTQQEDSAVYLCASSLRGNYEQYFGPGTRLTVT.

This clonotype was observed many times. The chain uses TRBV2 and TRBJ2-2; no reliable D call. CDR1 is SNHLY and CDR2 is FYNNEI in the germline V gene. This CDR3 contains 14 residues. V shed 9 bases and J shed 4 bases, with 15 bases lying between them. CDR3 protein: CARSRARSTGELFF. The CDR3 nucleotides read TGTGCCAGATCCCGGGCCAGATCCACCGGGGAGCTGTTTTTT.

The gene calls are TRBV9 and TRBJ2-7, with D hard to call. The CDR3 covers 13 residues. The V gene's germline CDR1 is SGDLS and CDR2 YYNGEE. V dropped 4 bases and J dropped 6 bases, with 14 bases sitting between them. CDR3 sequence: CASSHNTAGEQYF. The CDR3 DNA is TGTGCCAGCAGCCACAACACGGCCGGCGAGCAGTACTTC.

For the CDR3, the DNA is TGTGCCAGCAATCTACGGGGCTACGAGCAGTACTTC. It yields the protein CASNLRGYEQYF. The rearrangement links TRBV2 to TRBJ2-7, with D maybe TRBD2 (5 bases). Germline V lookup: CDR1 SNHLY, CDR2 FYNNEI. Trimming pared 7 bases from V and 3 bases from J, leaving 10 bases between. There are 12 residues in the CDR3.

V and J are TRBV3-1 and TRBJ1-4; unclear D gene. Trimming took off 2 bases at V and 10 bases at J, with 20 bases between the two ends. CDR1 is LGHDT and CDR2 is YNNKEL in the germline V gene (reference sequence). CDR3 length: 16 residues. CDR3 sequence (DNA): TGTGCCAGCAGCCAAAGGCGGGATCGAATGATTGGAAAACTGTTTTTT. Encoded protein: CASSQRRDRMIGKLFF.